Below, one T cell receptor (beta chain) is given with its context. The data derive from a study of tumor T cells in aggressive B-cell lymphoma. Sequencing used immunoSEQ multiplex PCR; TCRdb keeps in-frame clones, though not all of them. The data contain 3,000 or so clones, approximately 90% of them singletons. V lost 0 bases, J lost 12 bases, and 7 bases stayed unmatched. The CDR3 contains 14 residues. Germline CDR1 SGHAT, CDR2 FQNNGV. The chain employs TRBV11-2 and TRBJ1-4, with 7 nucleotides matching TRBD1. This clonotype was obtained from an adult with diffuse large B cell lymphoma. The sample was tumor tissue. CDR3: CASSLDYGDRQLFF. In DNA, the CDR3 is TGTGCCAGCAGCTTAGATTATGGGGACAGACAACTGTTTTTT.